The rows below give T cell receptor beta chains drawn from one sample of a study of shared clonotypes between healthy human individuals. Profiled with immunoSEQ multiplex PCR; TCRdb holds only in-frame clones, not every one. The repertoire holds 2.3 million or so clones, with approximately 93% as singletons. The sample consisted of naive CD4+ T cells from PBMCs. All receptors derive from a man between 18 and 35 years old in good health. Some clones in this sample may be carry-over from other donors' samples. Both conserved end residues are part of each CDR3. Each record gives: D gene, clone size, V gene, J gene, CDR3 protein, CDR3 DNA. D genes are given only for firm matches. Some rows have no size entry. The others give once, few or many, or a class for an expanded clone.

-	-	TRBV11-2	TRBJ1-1	CASSGWTRTNTEAFF	TGTGCCAGCAGCGGATGGACACGGACGAACACTGAAGCTTTCTTT
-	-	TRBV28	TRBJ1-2	CASSFPGVDYGYTF	TGTGCCAGCAGTTTCCCTGGGGTCGACTATGGCTACACCTTC
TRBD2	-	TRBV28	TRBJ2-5	CASSYSGTGLQTQYF	TGTGCCAGCAGTTACAGCGGGACCGGTTTACAGACCCAGTACTTC
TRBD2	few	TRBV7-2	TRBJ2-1	CASSLGAGGYNEQFF	TGTGCCAGCAGCTTAGGAGCGGGAGGGTACAATGAGCAGTTCTTC
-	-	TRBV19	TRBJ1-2	CASSIDSGTDYGYTF	TGTGCCAGTAGTATAGACTCTGGGACGGACTATGGCTACACCTTC
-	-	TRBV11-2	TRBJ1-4	CASSLGLQGPLFF	TGTGCCAGCAGCTTAGGGCTTCAGGGGCCACTGTTTTTT
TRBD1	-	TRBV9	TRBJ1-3	CASSVGLGQGGNTIYF	TGTGCCAGCAGCGTAGGGCTCGGACAGGGTGGAAACACCATATATTTT
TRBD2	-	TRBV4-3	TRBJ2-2	CASSPRVGRADTGELFF	TGCGCCAGCAGCCCACGAGTCGGGAGGGCCGACACCGGGGAGCTGTTTTTT
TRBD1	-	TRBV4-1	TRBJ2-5	CASSQDLGTAETQYF	TGCGCCAGCAGCCAAGATCTTGGGACAGCAGAGACCCAGTACTTC
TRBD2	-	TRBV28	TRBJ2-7	CASLSSGNYEQYF	TGTGCCAGCCTCTCTAGCGGAAACTACGAGCAGTACTTC
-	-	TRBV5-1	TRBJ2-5	CASSLEGLKETQYF	TGCGCCAGCAGCTTGGAGGGATTAAAAGAGACCCAGTACTTC
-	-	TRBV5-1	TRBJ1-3	CASSLGTDSLVYF	TGCGCCAGCAGCTTGGGTACCGACAGTCTCGTATATTTT
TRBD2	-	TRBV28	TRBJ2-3	CASRPRLARGEYTDTQYF	TGTGCCAGCAGACCGAGACTAGCGCGAGGGGAGTACACAGATACGCAGTATTTT
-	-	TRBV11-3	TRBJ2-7	CASSSAGGSWNEQYF	TGTGCCAGCAGCTCTGCAGGGGGGTCTTGGAACGAGCAGTACTTC
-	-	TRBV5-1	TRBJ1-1	CASSLVRGNVFDTEAFF	TGCGCCAGCAGCTTGGTCCGGGGTAATGTTTTTGACACTGAAGCTTTCTTT
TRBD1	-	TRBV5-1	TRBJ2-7	CASSFTGGSYEQYF	TGCGCCAGCAGCTTTACAGGGGGATCCTACGAGCAGTACTTC
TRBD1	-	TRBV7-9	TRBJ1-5	CASSASGDRPYQPQHF	TGTGCCAGCAGCGCTTCGGGGGACAGGCCCTATCAGCCCCAGCATTTT
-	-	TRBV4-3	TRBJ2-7	CASSLMLKGYYEQYF	TGCGCCAGCAGCCTTATGCTTAAGGGTTACTACGAGCAGTACTTC
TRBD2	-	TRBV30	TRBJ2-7	CAWTGPGRERTYEQYF	TGTGCCTGGACCGGCCCGGGGCGGGAGAGGACCTACGAGCAGTACTTC
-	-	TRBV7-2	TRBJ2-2	CASSLGGRYTGELFF	TGTGCCAGCAGCTTAGGGGGGAGGTACACCGGGGAGCTGTTTTTT
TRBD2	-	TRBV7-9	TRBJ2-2	CASSPGTSGAGELFF	TGTGCCAGCAGCCCTGGGACTAGCGGGGCCGGGGAGCTGTTTTTT
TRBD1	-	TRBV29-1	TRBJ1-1	CSVERQGANTEAFF	TGCAGCGTTGAGAGACAGGGGGCGAACACTGAAGCTTTCTTT
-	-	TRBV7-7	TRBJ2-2	CASTPGVTGELFF	TGTGCCAGCACCCCCGGGGTCACCGGGGAGCTGTTTTTT
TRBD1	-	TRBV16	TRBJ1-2	CASSRFAQGAISYTF	TGTGCCAGCAGCCGCTTCGCGCAGGGGGCGATTAGCTACACCTTC
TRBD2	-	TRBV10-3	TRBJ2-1	CAAREGLAANEQFF	TGTGCCGCCCGCGAGGGACTAGCGGCTAATGAGCAGTTCTTC
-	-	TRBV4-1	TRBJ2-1	CASSQRGDEQFF	TGCGCCAGCAGCCAACGAGGGGATGAGCAGTTCTTC
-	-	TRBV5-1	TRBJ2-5	CASSFIYVGAAETQYF	TGCGCCAGCAGCTTCATTTATGTCGGGGCCGCGGAGACCCAGTACTTC
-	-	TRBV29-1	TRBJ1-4	CSVGRTDNEKLFF	TGCAGCGTTGGTAGGACAGATAATGAAAAACTGTTTTTT
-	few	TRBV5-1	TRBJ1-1	CASSWSAGANTEAFF	TGCGCCAGCAGCTGGAGTGCAGGGGCGAACACTGAAGCTTTCTTT
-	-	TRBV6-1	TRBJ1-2	CASSEAPGTVYGYTF	TGTGCCAGCAGTGAAGCTCCAGGTACTGTCTATGGCTACACCTTC
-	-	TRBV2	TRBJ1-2	CASSENRSNYGYTF	TGTGCCAGCAGTGAGAACCGGAGCAACTATGGCTACACCTTC
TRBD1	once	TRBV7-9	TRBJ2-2	CASSLLPGQGFSGELFF	TGTGCCAGCAGCTTACTTCCGGGACAGGGGTTCTCCGGGGAGCTGTTTTTT
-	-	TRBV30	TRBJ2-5	CAWSPDRIETQYF	TGTGCCTGGAGTCCAGACCGGATAGAGACCCAGTACTTC
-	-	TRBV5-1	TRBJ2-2	CASSFGGTGELFF	TGCGCCAGCAGCTTCGGAGGGACCGGGGAGCTGTTTTTT
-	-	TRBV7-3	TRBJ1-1	CASSLIGGIWTEAFF	TGTGCCAGCAGCTTAATAGGCGGGATCTGGACTGAAGCTTTCTTT
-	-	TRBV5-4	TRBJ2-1	CASSPRSGRINEQFF	TGTGCCAGCAGCCCGCGATCTGGACGGATAAATGAGCAGTTCTTC
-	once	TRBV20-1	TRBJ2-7	CSAPYYEQYF	TGCAGTGCCCCTTACTACGAGCAGTACTTC
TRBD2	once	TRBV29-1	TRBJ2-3	CSVTGLAGGGATDTQYF	TGCAGCGTTACGGGACTAGCGGGAGGGGGGGCCACAGATACGCAGTATTTT
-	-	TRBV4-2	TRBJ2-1	CASSQTLLTNYNEQFF	TGTGCCAGCAGCCAAACACTCCTTACTAACTACAATGAGCAGTTCTTC
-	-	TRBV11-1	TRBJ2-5	CASSFGVGGPLSQETQYF	TGTGCCAGCAGCTTTGGGGTCGGGGGCCCCCTCTCCCAAGAGACCCAGTACTTC
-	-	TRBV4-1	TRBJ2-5	CASSQDLRETQYF	TGCGCCAGCAGCCAAGATTTAAGGGAGACCCAGTACTTC
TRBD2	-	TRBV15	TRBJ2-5	CATSMLAGVLETQYF	TGTGCCACCAGCATGCTAGCGGGAGTCCTGGAGACCCAGTACTTC
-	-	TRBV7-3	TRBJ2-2	CASGALANTGELFF	TGTGCCAGTGGCGCCCTCGCGAACACCGGGGAGCTGTTTTTT
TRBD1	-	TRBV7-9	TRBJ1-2	CASSLETGAGYTF	TGTGCCAGCAGCTTAGAGACAGGGGCGGGCTACACCTTC
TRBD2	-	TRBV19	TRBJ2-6	CASSRPLRLAGSSGANVLTF	TGTGCCAGTAGTAGACCTCTTCGACTAGCGGGTAGCTCTGGGGCCAACGTCCTGACTTTC
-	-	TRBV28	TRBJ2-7	CASSPDRQTYEQYF	TGTGCCAGCAGCCCAGACAGACAAACCTACGAGCAGTACTTC
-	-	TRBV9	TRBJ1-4	CASSVGSSLNEKLFF	TGTGCCAGCAGCGTGGGATCGTCACTTAATGAAAAACTGTTTTTT
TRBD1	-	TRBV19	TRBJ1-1	CATNRDRYMNTEAFF	TGTGCCACAAACCGGGACAGATATATGAACACTGAAGCTTTCTTT
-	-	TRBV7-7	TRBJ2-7	CPTEDPCYEQYF	TGTCCCACGGAGGACCCTTGCTACGAGCAGTACTTC